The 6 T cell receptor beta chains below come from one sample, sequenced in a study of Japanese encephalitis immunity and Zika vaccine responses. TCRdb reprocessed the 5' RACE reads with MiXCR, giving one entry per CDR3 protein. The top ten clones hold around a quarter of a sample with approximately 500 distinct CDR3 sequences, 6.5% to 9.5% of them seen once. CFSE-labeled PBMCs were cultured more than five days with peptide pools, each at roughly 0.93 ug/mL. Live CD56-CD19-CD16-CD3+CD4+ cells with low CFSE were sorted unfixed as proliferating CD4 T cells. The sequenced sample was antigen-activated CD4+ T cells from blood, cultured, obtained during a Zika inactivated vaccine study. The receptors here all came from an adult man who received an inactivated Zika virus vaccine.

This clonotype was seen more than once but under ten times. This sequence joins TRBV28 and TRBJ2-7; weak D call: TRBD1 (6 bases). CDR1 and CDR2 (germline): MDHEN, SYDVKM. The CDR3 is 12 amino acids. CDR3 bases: TGTGCCAGCAGTTTTGGTTGGCAGGGGTTGCACGTC. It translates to CASSFGWQGLHV.

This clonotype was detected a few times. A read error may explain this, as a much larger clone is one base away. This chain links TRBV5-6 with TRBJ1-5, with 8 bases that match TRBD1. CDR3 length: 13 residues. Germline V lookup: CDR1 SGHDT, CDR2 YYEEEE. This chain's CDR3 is CASCAGGGQLQHF. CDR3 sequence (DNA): TGTGCCAGTTGTGCAGGGGGCGGCCAGCTCCAGCATTTT.

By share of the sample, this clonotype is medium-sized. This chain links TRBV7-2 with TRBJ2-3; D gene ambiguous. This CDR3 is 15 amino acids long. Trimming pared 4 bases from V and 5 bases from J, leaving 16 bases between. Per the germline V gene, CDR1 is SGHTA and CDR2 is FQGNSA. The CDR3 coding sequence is TGTGCCAGCAGCTCCCAGTTCGGCCCGATAGATACGCAGTATTTT. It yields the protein CASSSQFGPIDTQYF.

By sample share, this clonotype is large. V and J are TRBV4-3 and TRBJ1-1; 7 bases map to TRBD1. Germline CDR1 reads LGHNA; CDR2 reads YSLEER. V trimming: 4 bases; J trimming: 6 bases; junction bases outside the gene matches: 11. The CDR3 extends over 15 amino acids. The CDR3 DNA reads TGCGCCAGCAGCCTATTAGGGACAGCCGGGGCTGAAGCTTTCTTT. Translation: CASSLLGTAGAEAFF.

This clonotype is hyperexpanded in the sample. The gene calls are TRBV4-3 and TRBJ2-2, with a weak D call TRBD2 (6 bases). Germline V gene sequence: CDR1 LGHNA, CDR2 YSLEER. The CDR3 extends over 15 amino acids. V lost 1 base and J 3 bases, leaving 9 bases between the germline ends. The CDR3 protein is CASSQVGGYTGELFF. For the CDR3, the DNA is TGCGCCAGCAGCCAAGTTGGGGGGTACACCGGGGAGCTGTTTTTT.

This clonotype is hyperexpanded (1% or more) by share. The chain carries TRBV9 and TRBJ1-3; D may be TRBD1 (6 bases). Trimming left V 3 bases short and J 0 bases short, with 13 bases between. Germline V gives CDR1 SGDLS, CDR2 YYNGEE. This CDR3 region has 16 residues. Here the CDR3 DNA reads TGTGCCAGCAGCGGCGACAGGCTAGGCTCTGGAAACACCATATATTTT. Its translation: CASSGDRLGSGNTIYF.